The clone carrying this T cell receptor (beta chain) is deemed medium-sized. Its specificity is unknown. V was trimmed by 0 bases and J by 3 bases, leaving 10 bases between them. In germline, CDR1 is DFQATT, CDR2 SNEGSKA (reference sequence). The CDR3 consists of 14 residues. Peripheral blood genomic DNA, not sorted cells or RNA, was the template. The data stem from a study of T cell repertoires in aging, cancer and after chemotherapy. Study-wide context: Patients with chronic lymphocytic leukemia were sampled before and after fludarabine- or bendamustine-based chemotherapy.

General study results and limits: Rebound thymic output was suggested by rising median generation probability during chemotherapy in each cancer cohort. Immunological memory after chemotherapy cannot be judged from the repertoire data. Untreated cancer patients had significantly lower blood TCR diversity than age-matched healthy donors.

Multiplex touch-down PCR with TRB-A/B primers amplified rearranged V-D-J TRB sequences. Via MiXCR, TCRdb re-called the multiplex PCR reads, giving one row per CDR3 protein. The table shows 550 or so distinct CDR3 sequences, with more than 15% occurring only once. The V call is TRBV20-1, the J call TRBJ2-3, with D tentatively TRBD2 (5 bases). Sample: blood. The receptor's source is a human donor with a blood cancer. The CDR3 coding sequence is TGCAGTGCTAGAGATCTGGCGGGTACAGATACGCAGTATTTT. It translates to CSARDLAGTDTQYF.